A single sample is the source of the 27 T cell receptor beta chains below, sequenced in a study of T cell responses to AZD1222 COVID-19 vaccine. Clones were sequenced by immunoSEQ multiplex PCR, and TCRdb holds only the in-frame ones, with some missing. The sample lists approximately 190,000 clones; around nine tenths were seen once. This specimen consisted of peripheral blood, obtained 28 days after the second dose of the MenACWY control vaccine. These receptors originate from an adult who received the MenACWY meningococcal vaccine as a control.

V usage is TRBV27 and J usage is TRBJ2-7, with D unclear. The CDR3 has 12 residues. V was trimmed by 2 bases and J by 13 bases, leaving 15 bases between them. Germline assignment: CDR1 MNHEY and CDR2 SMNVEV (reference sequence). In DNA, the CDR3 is TGTGCCAGCAGTTTACCACAAGGGTCTCCCTACTTC. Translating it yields CASSLPQGSPYF.

Here the CDR3 reads CASSLWGTGVLYEQYF. The CDR3 nucleotides read TGTGCCAGCAGTTTATGGGGGACAGGGGTTCTCTACGAGCAGTACTTC. The chain carries TRBV27 and TRBJ2-7; TRBD1 matches 10 bases. CDR1 and CDR2 from the germline V gene are MNHEY and SMNVEV (reference sequence). The CDR3 length is 16 residues. J lost 3 bases, V lost 1 base, and 6 bases had no gene match.

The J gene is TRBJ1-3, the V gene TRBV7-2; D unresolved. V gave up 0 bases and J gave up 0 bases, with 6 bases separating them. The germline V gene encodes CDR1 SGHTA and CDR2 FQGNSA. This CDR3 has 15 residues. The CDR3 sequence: CASSLATVSGNTIYF. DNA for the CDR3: TGTGCCAGCAGCTTAGCTACAGTCTCTGGAAACACCATATATTTT.

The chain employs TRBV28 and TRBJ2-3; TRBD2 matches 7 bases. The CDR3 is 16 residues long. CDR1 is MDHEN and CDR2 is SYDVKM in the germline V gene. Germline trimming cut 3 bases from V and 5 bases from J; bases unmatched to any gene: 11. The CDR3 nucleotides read TGTGCCAGCAGTTTCCGCCCTAGACTAGCAGGAGATACGCAGTATTTT. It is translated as CASSFRPRLAGDTQYF.

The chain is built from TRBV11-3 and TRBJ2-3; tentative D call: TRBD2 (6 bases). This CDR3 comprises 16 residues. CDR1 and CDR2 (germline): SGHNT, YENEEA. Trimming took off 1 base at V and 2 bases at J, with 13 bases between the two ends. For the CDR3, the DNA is TGTGCCAGCAGCTTAGGGGATAGCGGCCTCACAGATACGCAGTATTTT. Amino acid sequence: CASSLGDSGLTDTQYF.

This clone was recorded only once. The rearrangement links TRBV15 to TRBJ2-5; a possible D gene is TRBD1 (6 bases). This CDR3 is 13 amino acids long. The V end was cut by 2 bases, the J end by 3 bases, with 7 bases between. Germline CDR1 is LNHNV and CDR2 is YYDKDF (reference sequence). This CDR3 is CATSRYREETQYF. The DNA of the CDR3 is TGTGCCACCAGCAGATACAGGGAAGAGACCCAGTACTTC.

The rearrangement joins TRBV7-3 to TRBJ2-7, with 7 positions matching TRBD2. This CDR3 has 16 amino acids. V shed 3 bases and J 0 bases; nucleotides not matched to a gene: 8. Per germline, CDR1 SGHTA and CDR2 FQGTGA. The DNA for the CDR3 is TGTGCCAGCAGCTTTGTCGGTCGCGGGAGCTCCTACGAGCAGTACTTC. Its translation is CASSFVGRGSSYEQYF.

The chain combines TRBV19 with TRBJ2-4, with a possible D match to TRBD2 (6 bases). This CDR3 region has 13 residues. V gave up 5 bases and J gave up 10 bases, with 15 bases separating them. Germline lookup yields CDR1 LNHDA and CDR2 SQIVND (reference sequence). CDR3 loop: CASSPDWGDIQYF. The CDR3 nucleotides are TGTGCCAGTAGTCCGGACTGGGGGGATATTCAGTACTTC.

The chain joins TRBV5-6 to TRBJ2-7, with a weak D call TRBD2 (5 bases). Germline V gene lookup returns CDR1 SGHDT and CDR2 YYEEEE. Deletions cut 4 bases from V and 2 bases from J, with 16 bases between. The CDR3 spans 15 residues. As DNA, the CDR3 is TGTGCCAGCAGCCTTACTAGTTCTACTCCCTACGAGCAGTACTTC. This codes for CASSLTSSTPYEQYF.

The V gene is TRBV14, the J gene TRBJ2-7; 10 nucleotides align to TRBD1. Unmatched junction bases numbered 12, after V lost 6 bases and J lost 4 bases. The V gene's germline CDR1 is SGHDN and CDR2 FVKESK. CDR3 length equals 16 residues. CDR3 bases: TGTGCCAGCAGTCACAGACCGGGACAGGGGTTATACGAGCAGTACTTC. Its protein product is CASSHRPGQGLYEQYF.

The CDR3 region is CASGLGLAGRGSDTQYF. CDR3 sequence (DNA): TGTGCTAGTGGTTTGGGACTAGCGGGGAGGGGGTCGGATACGCAGTATTTT. The J gene is TRBJ2-3, the V gene TRBV12-5; TRBD2 agrees at 11 bases. The CDR3 loop spans 17 amino acids. Trimming cost V 1 base and J 6 bases; bases outside gene matches: 9. Germline V gene lookup returns CDR1 LGHNT and CDR2 FRNRAP.

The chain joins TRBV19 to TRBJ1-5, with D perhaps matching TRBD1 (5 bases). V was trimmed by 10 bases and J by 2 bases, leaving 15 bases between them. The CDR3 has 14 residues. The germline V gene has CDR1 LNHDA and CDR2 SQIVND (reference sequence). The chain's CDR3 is CATSLGGGNQPQHF. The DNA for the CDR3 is TGTGCCACCTCACTGGGGGGTGGCAATCAGCCCCAGCATTTT.

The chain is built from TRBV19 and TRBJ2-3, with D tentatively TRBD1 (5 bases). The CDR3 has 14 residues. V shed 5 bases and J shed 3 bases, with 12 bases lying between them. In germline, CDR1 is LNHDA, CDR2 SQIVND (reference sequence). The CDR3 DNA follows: TGTGCCAGTAGTGGCAGGGAAGGGACAGATACGCAGTATTTT. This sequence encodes CASSGREGTDTQYF. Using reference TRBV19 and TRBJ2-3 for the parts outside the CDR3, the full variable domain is DGGITQSPKYLFRKEGQNVTLSCEQNLNHDAMYWYRQDPGQGLRLIYYSQIVNDFQKGDIAEGYSVSREKKESFPLTVTSAQKNPTAFYLCASSGREGTDTQYFGPGTRLTVL.

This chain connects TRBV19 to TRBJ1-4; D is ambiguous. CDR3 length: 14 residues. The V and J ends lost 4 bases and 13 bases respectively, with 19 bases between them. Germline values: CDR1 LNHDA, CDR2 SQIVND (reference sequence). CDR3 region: CASSTGSQVGRLFF. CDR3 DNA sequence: TGTGCCAGTAGTACCGGGTCCCAGGTTGGAAGACTGTTTTTT.

The CDR3 reads CASTTDSYNSPLHF. CDR3 nucleotides: TGTGCCAGCACTACGGACTCCTATAATTCACCCCTCCACTTT. J is TRBJ1-6 and V is TRBV6-5; D is undetermined. The CDR3 sequence is 14 residues long. Between the trimmed V and J ends, which lost 7 bases and 0 bases, there was a span of 7 bases. The V gene's germline CDR1 is MNHEY and CDR2 SVGAGI.

The CDR3 DNA sequence: TGTGCCAGCAGTCCCGGACAGGGGGAGGCAGAGACCCAGTACTTC. Translated: CASSPGQGEAETQYF. The gene calls are TRBV6-5 and TRBJ2-5, with 10 bases identical to TRBD1. The trim removed 5 bases at V and 4 bases at J, leaving 7 bases unmatched. CDR1 and CDR2 (germline): MNHEY, SVGAGI. This CDR3 has 15 residues.

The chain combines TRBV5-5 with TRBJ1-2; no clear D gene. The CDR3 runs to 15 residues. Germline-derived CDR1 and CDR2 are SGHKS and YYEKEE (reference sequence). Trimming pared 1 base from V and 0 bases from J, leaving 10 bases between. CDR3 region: CASSLLSKANYGYTF. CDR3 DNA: TGTGCCAGCAGCTTGTTAAGTAAAGCTAACTATGGCTACACCTTC.

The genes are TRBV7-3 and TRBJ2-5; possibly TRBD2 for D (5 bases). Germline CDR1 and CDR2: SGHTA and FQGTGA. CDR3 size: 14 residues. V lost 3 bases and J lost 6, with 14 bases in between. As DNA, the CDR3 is TGTGCCAGCAGCTTGGGCGGGCCCAGGAAGACCCAGTACTTC. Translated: CASSLGGPRKTQYF. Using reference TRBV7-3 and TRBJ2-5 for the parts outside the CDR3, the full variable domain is GAGVSQTPSNKVTEKGKYVELRCDPISGHTALYWYRQSLGQGPEFLIYFQGTGAADDSGLPNDRFFAVRPEGSVSTLKIQRTERGDSAVYLCASSLGGPRKTQYFGPGTRLLVL.

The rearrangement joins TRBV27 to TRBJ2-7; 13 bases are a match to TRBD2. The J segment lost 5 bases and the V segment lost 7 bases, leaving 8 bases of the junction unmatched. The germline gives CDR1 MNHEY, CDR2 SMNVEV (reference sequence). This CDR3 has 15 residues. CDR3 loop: CASTPGTSGNNEQYF. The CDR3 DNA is TGTGCCAGCACCCCCGGGACTAGCGGGAATAACGAGCAGTACTTC.

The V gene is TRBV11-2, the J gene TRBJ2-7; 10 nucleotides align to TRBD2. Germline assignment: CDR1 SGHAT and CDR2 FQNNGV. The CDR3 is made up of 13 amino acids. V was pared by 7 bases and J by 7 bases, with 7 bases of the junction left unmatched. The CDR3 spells CASKIAGGGEQYF. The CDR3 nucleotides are TGTGCCAGCAAGATAGCGGGAGGAGGAGAGCAGTACTTC.

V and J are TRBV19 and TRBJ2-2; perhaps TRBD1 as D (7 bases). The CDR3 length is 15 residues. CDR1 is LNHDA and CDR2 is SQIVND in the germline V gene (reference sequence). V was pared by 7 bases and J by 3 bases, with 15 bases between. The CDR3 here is CASTTTGRYTGELFF. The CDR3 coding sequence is TGTGCCAGTACCACGACAGGGAGGTACACCGGGGAGCTGTTTTTT.

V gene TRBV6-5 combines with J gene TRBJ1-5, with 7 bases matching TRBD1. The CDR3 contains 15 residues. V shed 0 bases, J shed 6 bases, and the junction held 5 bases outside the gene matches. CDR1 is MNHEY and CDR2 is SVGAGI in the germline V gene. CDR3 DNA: TGTGCCAGCAGTTACTCTTGGCCAGGGGGTCAGCCCCAGCATTTT. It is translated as CASSYSWPGGQPQHF.

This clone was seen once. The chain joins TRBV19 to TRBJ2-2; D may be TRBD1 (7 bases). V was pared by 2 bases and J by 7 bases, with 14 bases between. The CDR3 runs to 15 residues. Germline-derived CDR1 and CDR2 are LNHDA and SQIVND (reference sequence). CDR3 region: CASSITAGGYGELFF. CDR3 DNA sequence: TGTGCCAGTAGTATAACGGCAGGGGGGTACGGGGAGCTGTTTTTT.

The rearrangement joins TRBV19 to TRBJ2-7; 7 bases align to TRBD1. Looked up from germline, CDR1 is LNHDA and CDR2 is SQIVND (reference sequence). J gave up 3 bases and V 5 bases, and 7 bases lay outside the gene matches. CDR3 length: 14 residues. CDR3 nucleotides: TGTGCCAGTAGTGTCCGGGGACAGATCTACGAGCAGTACTTC. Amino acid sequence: CASSVRGQIYEQYF.

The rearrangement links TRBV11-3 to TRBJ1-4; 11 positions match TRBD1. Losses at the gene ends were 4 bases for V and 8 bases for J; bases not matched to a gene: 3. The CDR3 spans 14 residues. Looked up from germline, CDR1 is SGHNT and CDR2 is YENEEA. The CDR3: CASSSRDRGEKLFF. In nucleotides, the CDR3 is TGTGCCAGCAGCTCCCGGGACAGGGGGGAAAAACTGTTTTTT.

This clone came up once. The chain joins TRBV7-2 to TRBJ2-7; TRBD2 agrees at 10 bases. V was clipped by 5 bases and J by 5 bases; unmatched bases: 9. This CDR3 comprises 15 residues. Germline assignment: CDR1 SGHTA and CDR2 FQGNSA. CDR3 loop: CASSPASGSFDEQYF. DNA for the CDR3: TGTGCCAGCAGCCCAGCTAGCGGGAGCTTCGACGAGCAGTACTTC.

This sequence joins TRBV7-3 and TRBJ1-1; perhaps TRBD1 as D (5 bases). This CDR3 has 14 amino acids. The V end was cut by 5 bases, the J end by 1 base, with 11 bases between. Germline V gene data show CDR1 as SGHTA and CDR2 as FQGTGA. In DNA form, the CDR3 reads TGTGCCAGCAGCGCTGTCGGGGGGAACACTGAAGCTTTCTTT. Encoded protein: CASSAVGGNTEAFF.